This TCR beta chain is from a study of CD8 T cells in Susac syndrome. This CDR3 contains 16 residues. The germline V gene has CDR1 LNHDA and CDR2 SQIVND (reference sequence). V lost 2 bases, J lost 2 bases, and 15 bases lay in between. Random hexamers primed reverse transcription of about 0.5 to 1 ug RNA. Amplification of the TCR beta CDR3 was carried out by immunoSEQ multiplex PCR, which spanned a total of 54 Vbeta and 13 Jbeta segments. TCRdb recomputed calls from the immunoSEQ multiplex PCR reads with MiXCR, one row per CDR3 protein. The profile shows 80,000 to 90,000 distinct CDR3 sequences, 90% to 95% of them singletons. Sequencing of TCR beta drew on CD8+ and CD4+ T cells from blood. FACS enriched CD8+ TEMRA cells, while bulk CD8+ and CD4+ were negatively isolated.

The specimen was CD8+ T cells from PBMCs. The clonotype comes from a human donor in good health. The chain combines TRBV19 with TRBJ1-2; D ambiguous. CDR3 residues: CASSIRAGAINYGYTF. In DNA form, the CDR3 reads TGTGCCAGTAGTATACGGGCAGGAGCGATCAACTATGGCTACACCTTC.